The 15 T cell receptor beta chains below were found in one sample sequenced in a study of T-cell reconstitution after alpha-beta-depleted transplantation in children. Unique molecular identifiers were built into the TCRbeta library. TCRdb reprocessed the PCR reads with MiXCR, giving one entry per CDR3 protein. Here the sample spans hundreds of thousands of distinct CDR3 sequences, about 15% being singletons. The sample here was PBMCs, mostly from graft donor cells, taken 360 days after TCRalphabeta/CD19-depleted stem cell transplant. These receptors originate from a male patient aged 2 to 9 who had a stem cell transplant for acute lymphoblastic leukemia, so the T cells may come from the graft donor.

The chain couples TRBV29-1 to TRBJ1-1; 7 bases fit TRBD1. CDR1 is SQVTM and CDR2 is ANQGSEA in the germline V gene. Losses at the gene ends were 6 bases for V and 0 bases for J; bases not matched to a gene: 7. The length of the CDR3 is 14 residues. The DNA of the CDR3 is TGCAGCGTCGGGACAGCATTGATGAACACTGAAGCTTTCTTT. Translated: CSVGTALMNTEAFF.

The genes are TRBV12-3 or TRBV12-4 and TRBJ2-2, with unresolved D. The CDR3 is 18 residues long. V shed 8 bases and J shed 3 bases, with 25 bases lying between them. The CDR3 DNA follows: TGTGCCAGCGGGCTACCCAAGACGATGTTAGTTCACACCGGGGAGCTGTTTTTT. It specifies CASGLPKTMLVHTGELFF.

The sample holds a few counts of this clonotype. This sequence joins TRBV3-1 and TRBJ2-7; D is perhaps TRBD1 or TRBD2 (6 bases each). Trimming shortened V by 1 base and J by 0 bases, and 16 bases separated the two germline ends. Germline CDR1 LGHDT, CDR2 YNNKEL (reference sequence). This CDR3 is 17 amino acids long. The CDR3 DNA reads TGTGCCAGCAGCCAAGGAACAGGGCCCGGGAGCTCCTACGAGCAGTACTTC. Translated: CASSQGTGPGSSYEQYF.

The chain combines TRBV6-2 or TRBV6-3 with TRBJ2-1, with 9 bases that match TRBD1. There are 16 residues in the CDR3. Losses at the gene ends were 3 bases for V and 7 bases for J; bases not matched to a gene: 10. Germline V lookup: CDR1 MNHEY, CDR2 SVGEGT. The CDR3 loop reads CASSYSPRQGENEQFF. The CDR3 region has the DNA TGTGCCAGCAGTTATAGTCCGAGACAGGGGGAAAATGAGCAGTTCTTC.

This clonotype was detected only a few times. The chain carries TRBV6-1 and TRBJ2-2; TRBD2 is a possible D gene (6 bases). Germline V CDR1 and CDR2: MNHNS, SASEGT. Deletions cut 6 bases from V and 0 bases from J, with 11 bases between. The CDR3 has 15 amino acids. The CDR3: CASSDRLANTGELFF. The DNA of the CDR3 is TGTGCCAGCAGCGATCGACTAGCGAACACCGGGGAGCTGTTTTTT.

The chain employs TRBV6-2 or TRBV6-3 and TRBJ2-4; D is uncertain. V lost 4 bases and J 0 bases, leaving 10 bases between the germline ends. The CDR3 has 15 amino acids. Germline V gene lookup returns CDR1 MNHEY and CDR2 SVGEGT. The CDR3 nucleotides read TGTGCCAGCAGTTGCTGCGGTCGAGCCAAAAACATTCAGTACTTC. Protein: CASSCCGRAKNIQYF.

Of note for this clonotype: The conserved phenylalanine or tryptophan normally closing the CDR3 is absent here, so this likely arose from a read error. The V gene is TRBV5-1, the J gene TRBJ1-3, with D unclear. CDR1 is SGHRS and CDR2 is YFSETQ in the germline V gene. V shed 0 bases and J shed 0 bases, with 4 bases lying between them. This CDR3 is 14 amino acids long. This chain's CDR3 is CASSLDGSGNTIYS. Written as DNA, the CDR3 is TGCGCCAGCAGCTTGGACGGCTCTGGAAACACCATATATTCT.

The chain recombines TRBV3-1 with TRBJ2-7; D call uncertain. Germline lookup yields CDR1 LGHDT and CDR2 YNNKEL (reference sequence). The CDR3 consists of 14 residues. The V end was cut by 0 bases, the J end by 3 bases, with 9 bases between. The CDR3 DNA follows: TGTGCCAGCAGCCAAGACGGGCTACTCTACGAGCAGTACTTC. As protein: CASSQDGLLYEQYF.

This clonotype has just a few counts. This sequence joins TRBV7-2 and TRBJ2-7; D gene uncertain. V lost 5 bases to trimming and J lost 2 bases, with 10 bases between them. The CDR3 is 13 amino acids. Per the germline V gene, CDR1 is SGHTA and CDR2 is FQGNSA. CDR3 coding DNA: TGTGCCAGCAGCCCCGACACGGCCTACGAGCAGTACTTC. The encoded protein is CASSPDTAYEQYF.

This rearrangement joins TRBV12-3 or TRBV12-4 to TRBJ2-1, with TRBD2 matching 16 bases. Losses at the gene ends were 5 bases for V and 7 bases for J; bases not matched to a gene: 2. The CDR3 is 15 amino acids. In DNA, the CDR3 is TGTGCCAGCAGTCAGGGACTAGCGGGGGGGAATGAGCAGTTCTTC. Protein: CASSQGLAGGNEQFF.

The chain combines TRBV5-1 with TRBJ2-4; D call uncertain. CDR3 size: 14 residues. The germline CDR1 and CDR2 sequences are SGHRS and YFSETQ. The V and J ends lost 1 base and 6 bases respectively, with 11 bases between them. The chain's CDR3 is CASSLTGDGNIQYF. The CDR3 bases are TGCGCCAGCAGCTTGACGGGTGATGGAAACATTCAGTACTTC.

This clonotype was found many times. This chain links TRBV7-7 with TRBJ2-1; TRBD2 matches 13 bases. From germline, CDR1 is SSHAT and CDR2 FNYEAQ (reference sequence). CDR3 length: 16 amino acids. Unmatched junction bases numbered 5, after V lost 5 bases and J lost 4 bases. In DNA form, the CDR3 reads TGTGCCAGCAGCCCAACGGGACTAGCGGGATACAATGAGCAGTTCTTC. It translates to CASSPTGLAGYNEQFF.

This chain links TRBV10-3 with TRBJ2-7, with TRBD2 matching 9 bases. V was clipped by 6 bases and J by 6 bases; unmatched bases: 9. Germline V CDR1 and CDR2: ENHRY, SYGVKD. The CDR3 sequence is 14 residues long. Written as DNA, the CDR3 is TGTGCCATCAGCCGTAGCGGGAGCTCTAGCGAGCAGTACTTC. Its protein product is CAISRSGSSSEQYF.

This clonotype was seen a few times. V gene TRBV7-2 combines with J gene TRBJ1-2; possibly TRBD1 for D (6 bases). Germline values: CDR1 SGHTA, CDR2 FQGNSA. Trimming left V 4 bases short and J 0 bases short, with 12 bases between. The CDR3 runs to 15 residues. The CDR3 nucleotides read TGTGCCAGCAGCTCCCAGACAGGACCTAACTATGGCTACACCTTC. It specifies CASSSQTGPNYGYTF.

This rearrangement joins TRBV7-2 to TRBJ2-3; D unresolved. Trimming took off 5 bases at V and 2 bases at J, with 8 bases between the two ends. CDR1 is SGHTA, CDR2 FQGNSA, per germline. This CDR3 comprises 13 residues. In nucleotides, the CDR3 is TGTGCCAGCAGCCCCTGGGCCACAGATACGCAGTATTTT. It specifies CASSPWATDTQYF.